Listed here are 10 T cell receptor beta chains from one sample, sequenced in a study of blood T cell repertoires in COVID-19. The repertoire was sequenced with immunoSEQ multiplex PCR; TCRdb's copy has only in-frame clones and lacks some. Of some 100,000 clones in the sample, around 80% were seen once. Material for sequencing was peripheral blood. These receptors all stem from a man aged 50-60 years with acute or convalescent COVID-19.

The chain uses TRBV20-1 and TRBJ2-7, with D unresolved. Germline lookup yields CDR1 DFQATT and CDR2 SNEGSKA (reference sequence). The CDR3 totals 12 residues. V lost 3 bases to trimming and J lost 2 bases, with 8 bases between them. Here the CDR3 DNA reads TGCAGTGCTAGTGAACTTCCCTACGAGCAGTACTTC. It translates to CSASELPYEQYF.

The J gene is TRBJ1-1, the V gene TRBV5-1; 7 nucleotides match TRBD1. V was pared by 0 bases and J by 3 bases, with 2 bases of the junction left unmatched. The CDR3 extends over 14 amino acids. Germline assignment: CDR1 SGHRS and CDR2 YFSETQ. Written as DNA, the CDR3 is TGCGCCAGCAGCTTGGTGGGACAGCACACTGAAGCTTTCTTT. This codes for CASSLVGQHTEAFF.

This clone was counted a single time. V usage is TRBV18 and J usage is TRBJ2-7, with D possibly being TRBD2 (5 bases). The CDR3 has 13 amino acids. The ends were cut back, 5 bases at V and 5 bases at J, with 13 bases in the middle. The germline gives CDR1 KGHSH, CDR2 LQKENI. The DNA of the CDR3 is TGTGCCAGCTCATCAAATCGAGGGAACGAGCAGTACTTC. It specifies CASSSNRGNEQYF. Together with reference TRBV18 and TRBJ2-7, the CDR3 gives the full variable domain: NAGVMQNPRHLVRRRGQEARLRCSPMKGHSHVYWYRQLPEEGLKFMVYLQKENIIDESGMPKERFSAEFPKEGPSILRIQQVVRGDSAAYFCASSSNRGNEQYFGPGTRLTVT.

This clone has at least ten counts. This chain connects TRBV9 to TRBJ2-7; D uncertain. This CDR3 comprises 15 residues. V was cut by 3 bases and J by 1 base, with 14 bases left in between. Germline-derived CDR1 and CDR2 are SGDLS and YYNGEE. The chain's CDR3 is CASSAALAESYEQYF. In DNA, the CDR3 is TGTGCCAGCAGCGCGGCACTGGCGGAGTCCTACGAGCAGTACTTC.

V gene TRBV9 combines with J gene TRBJ2-3, with D maybe TRBD2 (5 bases). V lost 7 bases, J lost 1 base, and 7 bases lay in between. In germline, CDR1 is SGDLS, CDR2 YYNGEE. The CDR3 is 12 residues long. CDR3 in amino acids: CASGSGTDTQYF. Written as DNA, the CDR3 is TGTGCCAGCGGGAGCGGCACAGATACGCAGTATTTT.

This clone has only one observation. The chain employs TRBV28 and TRBJ1-5; 11 bases match TRBD1. This CDR3 has 17 residues. The trim removed 3 bases at V and 2 bases at J, leaving 6 bases unmatched. Germline lookup yields CDR1 MDHEN and CDR2 SYDVKM. The chain's CDR3 is CASSFGQGAGGNQPQHF. Here the CDR3 DNA reads TGTGCCAGCAGTTTCGGACAGGGGGCGGGTGGCAATCAGCCCCAGCATTTT.

The chain carries TRBV2 and TRBJ1-2, with 9 bases that match TRBD1. V lost 7 bases to trimming and J lost 4 bases; unmatched junction nucleotides: 10. The CDR3 sequence is 15 residues long. The germline V gene has CDR1 SNHLY and CDR2 FYNNEI. The CDR3 reads CASNKGPTGGYGYTF. Written as DNA, the CDR3 is TGTGCCAGCAATAAAGGCCCGACAGGGGGCTATGGCTACACCTTC. Together with reference TRBV2 and TRBJ1-2, the CDR3 gives the full variable domain: EPEVTQTPSHQVTQMGQEVILRCVPISNHLYFYWYRQILGQKVEFLVSFYNNEISEKSEIFDDQFSVERPDGSNFTLKIRSTKLEDSAMYFCASNKGPTGGYGYTFGSGTRLTVV.

Only a few counts were recorded for this clone. The DNA of the CDR3 is TGTGCCAGCAGCCACCGGGACAGGGATGAAAAACTGTTTTTT. Its protein is CASSHRDRDEKLFF. V gene TRBV3-1 (or the pseudogene TRBV3-2) combines with J gene TRBJ1-4; 9 bases are a match to TRBD1. The CDR3 spans 14 residues. V gave up 3 bases and J gave up 6 bases; unmatched junction bases: 2. The germline CDR1 and CDR2 sequences are LGHDT and YNNKEL (reference sequence).

The chain links TRBV7-9 to TRBJ2-3, with 7 positions matching TRBD2. The trim removed 5 bases at V and 4 bases at J, leaving 3 bases unmatched. This CDR3 spans 13 amino acids. The germline V gene has CDR1 SEHNR and CDR2 FQNEAQ (reference sequence). For the CDR3, the DNA is TGTGCCAGCAGCCCTAGCGGATCAGATACGCAGTATTTT. This encodes CASSPSGSDTQYF.

The CDR3 sequence is CASSRDGDPYNEQFF. The CDR3 DNA reads as TGTGCCAGCAGCCGGGACGGGGATCCCTACAATGAGCAGTTCTTC. The chain carries TRBV7-8 and TRBJ2-1; either TRBD1 or TRBD2 may fit D (5 bases each). V lost 5 bases and J 2 bases, leaving 13 bases between the germline ends. The CDR3 consists of 15 residues. CDR1 and CDR2 (germline): SGHVS, FQNEAQ.